The 29 T cell receptor beta chains reported below all come from one sample, sequenced in a study of T cell responses to AZD1222 COVID-19 vaccine. Clones were sequenced by immunoSEQ multiplex PCR, and TCRdb holds only the in-frame ones, with some missing. The sample consists of 100,000 to 150,000 clones, approximately 90% of them appearing once. Sequenced here: peripheral blood, sampled on day 0 of AZD1222 vaccination. These receptors came from an adult in good health.

Only one count was recorded for this clone. The rearrangement joins TRBV3-1 (or the pseudogene TRBV3-2) to TRBJ1-4; possible D gene TRBD1, 5 bases. The ends were cut back, 3 bases at V and 5 bases at J, with 13 bases in the middle. The CDR3 covers 15 residues. CDR1 is LGHDT, CDR2 YNNKEL, per germline (reference sequence). The CDR3 loop reads CASSQRDLRNEKLFF. CDR3 coding DNA: TGTGCCAGCAGCCAGAGGGACCTAAGAAATGAAAAACTGTTTTTT.

This chain uses TRBV15 with TRBJ1-1; possible D gene TRBD1, 6 bases. This CDR3 spans 14 amino acids. The V end was cut by 5 bases, the J end by 3 bases, with 13 bases between. CDR1 is LNHNV and CDR2 is YYDKDF in the germline V gene (reference sequence). The CDR3: CATSDGGADTEAFF. Here the CDR3 DNA reads TGTGCCACCAGCGACGGGGGGGCGGACACTGAAGCTTTCTTT.

The chain carries TRBV30 and TRBJ1-1; D unclear. Trimming removed 5 bases from V and 0 bases from J, with 10 bases in between. Germline loops: CDR1 GTSNPN, CDR2 SVGIG (reference sequence). The length of the CDR3 is 13 residues. The CDR3 loop is CAWGYEVNTEAFF. The CDR3 DNA is TGTGCCTGGGGTTATGAGGTGAACACTGAAGCTTTCTTT.

This clone was found once. V and J are TRBV11-1 and TRBJ2-3; 7 positions match TRBD2. The CDR3 is made up of 14 amino acids. Germline lookup yields CDR1 SGHAT and CDR2 FQDESV (reference sequence). V lost 8 bases, J lost 0 bases, and 5 bases stayed unmatched. The CDR3 here is CASSPGLSTDTQYF. CDR3 in DNA: TGTGCCAGCTCCCCGGGACTAAGCACAGATACGCAGTATTTT.

The count of this clone is one. The V gene is TRBV7-2, the J gene TRBJ1-1; TRBD1 agrees at 8 bases. The CDR3 is made up of 15 amino acids. V dropped 0 bases and J dropped 5; count of bases not matched to a gene: 5. CDR1 is SGHTA, CDR2 FQGNSA, per germline. The CDR3 bases are TGTGCCAGCAGCTTAGCACAGGGGGGGAGGACTGAAGCTTTCTTT. Protein product: CASSLAQGGRTEAFF.

V and J are TRBV28 and TRBJ1-5; D gene ambiguous. The CDR3 spans 19 residues. Trimming cost V 5 bases and J 2 bases, with 25 bases left between them. Germline assignment: CDR1 MDHEN and CDR2 SYDVKM. The CDR3 reads CASSTLYPGKEKGNQPQHF. The CDR3 DNA reads TGTGCCAGCAGTACCCTCTACCCTGGTAAGGAGAAGGGCAATCAGCCCCAGCATTTT.

The CDR3 protein is CASSLGVGAGYTF. CDR3 coding DNA: TGTGCCAGCAGTTTGGGGGTTGGGGCTGGCTACACCTTC. V and J are TRBV12-3 or TRBV12-4 and TRBJ1-2; possibly TRBD1 for D (5 bases). Deletions cut 3 bases from V and 7 bases from J, with 12 bases between. This CDR3 contains 13 residues.

This rearrangement joins TRBV4-2 to TRBJ1-6; 9 bases line up with TRBD1. This CDR3 spans 16 amino acids. The V gene end was trimmed by 3 bases and the J gene end by 4 bases; junction bases not matched to a gene: 4. Germline V gives CDR1 LGHNA, CDR2 YNFKEQ. CDR3 residues: CASSHEQGAYNSPLHF. DNA for the CDR3: TGTGCCAGCAGCCATGAACAGGGGGCTTATAATTCACCCCTCCACTTT.

This chain connects TRBV2 to TRBJ1-6; D gene uncertain. The germline gives CDR1 SNHLY, CDR2 FYNNEI. There are 11 residues in the CDR3. The germline V and J ends were trimmed by 5 bases and 13 bases, with 9 bases remaining between them. The CDR3 spells CASSRTGPLHF. CDR3 bases: TGTGCCAGCAGTCGAACGGGGCCCCTCCACTTT.

The rearrangement links TRBV3-1 (or the pseudogene TRBV3-2) to TRBJ1-1, with D perhaps TRBD1 (5 bases). The length of the CDR3 is 11 residues. Germline V gives CDR1 LGHDT, CDR2 YNNKEL (reference sequence). The V gene lost 7 bases and the J gene lost 7 bases, with 10 bases spanning the gap. This CDR3 is CASTSGGEAFF. CDR3 DNA: TGTGCCAGCACCTCGGGGGGTGAAGCTTTCTTT.

The V gene is TRBV11-2, the J gene TRBJ1-2; no reliable D call. Trimming left V 3 bases short and J 8 bases short, with 19 bases between. Per the germline V gene, CDR1 is SGHAT and CDR2 is FQNNGV. This CDR3 contains 15 residues. DNA of the CDR3: TGTGCCAGCAGCTTGGAGGGCGTTACGGGATTGGGCTACACCTTC. Amino acid sequence: CASSLEGVTGLGYTF.

The rearrangement uses TRBV5-1 and TRBJ1-2; D unresolved. The CDR3 contains 14 residues. Germline CDR1 and CDR2: SGHRS and YFSETQ. The ends were cut back, 3 bases at V and 6 bases at J, with 15 bases in the middle. For the CDR3, the DNA is TGCGCCAGCAGCTCCGGACGGGCGAGGGATGGCTACACCTTC. As protein: CASSSGRARDGYTF.

The sample holds one count of this clone. The chain couples TRBV18 to TRBJ2-7; 11 bases align to TRBD1. The germline V gene encodes CDR1 KGHSH and CDR2 LQKENI. J was trimmed by 3 bases and V by 4 bases; bases with no gene match: 5. The CDR3 length is 15 residues. The CDR3 is CASSLGTGGHYEQYF. The CDR3 nucleotides read TGTGCCAGCTCACTGGGGACAGGGGGACACTACGAGCAGTACTTC.

The chain recombines TRBV6-5 with TRBJ2-5; no clear D. CDR1 and CDR2 (germline): MNHEY, SVGAGI. This CDR3 comprises 13 residues. Deletions cut 10 bases from V and 3 bases from J, with 15 bases between. In DNA form, the CDR3 reads TGTGCCACCCTTCCCGGACCGAAAGAGACCCAGTACTTC. This encodes CATLPGPKETQYF.

The chain is built from TRBV4-3 and TRBJ2-2; tentatively, D is TRBD1 or TRBD2 (5 bases each). The germline V gene has CDR1 LGHNA and CDR2 YSLEER. The CDR3 contains 17 residues. V shed 2 bases and J shed 5 bases, with 18 bases lying between them. CDR3 sequence reads: CASSQTMRGGRTGELFF. CDR3 sequence (DNA): TGCGCCAGCAGCCAAACTATGAGGGGTGGAAGAACCGGGGAGCTGTTTTTT.

The genes are TRBV6-5 and TRBJ2-5, with TRBD2 matching over 9 bases. The CDR3 sequence is 14 residues long. Per germline, CDR1 MNHEY and CDR2 SVGAGI. V lost 4 bases and J lost 11; bases outside the gene matches: 11. CDR3 DNA sequence: TGTGCCAGCAGTTCCATCGGGGGACTAGCTCCTCAGTACTTC. Its translation: CASSSIGGLAPQYF.

The J gene is TRBJ2-1, the V gene TRBV5-1; 8 nucleotides line up with TRBD2. Unmatched junction bases numbered 8, after V lost 0 bases and J lost 9 bases. CDR1 SGHRS and CDR2 YFSETQ come from the germline V gene. This CDR3 contains 15 residues. The CDR3 nucleotides are TGCGCCAGCAGCTTGGTAGTCGGGACTAGTAGTGAGCAGTTCTTC. Translated, it gives CASSLVVGTSSEQFF. Full variable domain (missing parts from reference TRBV5-1 and TRBJ2-1): KAGVTQTPRYLIKTRGQQVTLSCSPISGHRSVSWYQQTPGQGLQFLFEYFSETQRNKGNFPGRFSGRQFSNSRSEMNVSTLELGDSALYLCASSLVVGTSSEQFFGPGTRLTVL.

This rearrangement joins TRBV6-1 to TRBJ2-5; a possible D gene is TRBD2 (7 bases). This CDR3 has 15 residues. The V gene's germline CDR1 is MNHNS and CDR2 SASEGT. V lost 3 bases and J lost 5, with 16 bases in between. In DNA form, the CDR3 reads TGTGCCAGCAGTGAGCCGAGGGGGGGCCGGGAGACCCAGTACTTC. Protein product: CASSEPRGGRETQYF.

The chain carries TRBV12-3 or TRBV12-4 and TRBJ1-1; a weak D match, TRBD1 (6 bases). The CDR3 is made up of 13 amino acids. V lost 10 bases to trimming and J lost 6 bases, with 18 bases between them. CDR3 sequence (DNA): TGTGCCAACACACGGTGGGGGGCCTCTGAAGCTTTCTTT. It specifies CANTRWGASEAFF.

The chain uses TRBV19 and TRBJ2-1; 9 nucleotides line up with TRBD1. Per germline, CDR1 LNHDA and CDR2 SQIVND (reference sequence). The CDR3 contains 15 residues. V dropped 6 bases and J dropped 12; count of bases not matched to a gene: 15. The CDR3: CASSLGGTGRGVQFF. The CDR3 DNA reads TGTGCCAGTAGCCTAGGGGGGACAGGGAGGGGTGTGCAGTTCTTC.

The chain employs TRBV6-5 and TRBJ1-6; TRBD1 matches at 9 bases. This CDR3 contains 15 residues. Germline CDR1 MNHEY, CDR2 SVGAGI. Trimming cost V 4 bases and J 5 bases; bases outside gene matches: 3. CDR3 bases: TGTGCCAGCAGTTCGGACAGGGGCAATAATTCACCCCTCCACTTT. It translates to CASSSDRGNNSPLHF.

CDR3 bases: TGTGCCACCAGCAGAGGCAGGGGGCAGGACTATGGCTACACCTTC. This encodes CATSRGRGQDYGYTF. The chain uses TRBV15 and TRBJ1-2, with 8 nucleotides matching TRBD1. Germline V gene sequence: CDR1 LNHNV, CDR2 YYDKDF (reference sequence). CDR3 length: 15 amino acids. V gave up 1 base and J gave up 3 bases; unmatched junction bases: 4.

This clone was seen a handful of times. This chain links TRBV27 with TRBJ1-5, with D maybe TRBD1 (5 bases). The germline V and J ends were trimmed by 6 bases and 5 bases, with 11 bases remaining between them. CDR1 is MNHEY and CDR2 is SMNVEV in the germline V gene (reference sequence). The CDR3 contains 13 residues. In DNA form, the CDR3 reads TGTGCCAGCAGCGGGGGGGGGTATCAGCCCCAGCATTTT. Protein sequence: CASSGGGYQPQHF.

The chain links TRBV3-1 (or the pseudogene TRBV3-2) to TRBJ2-3; D remains unclear. The CDR3 spans 13 residues. The germline CDR1 and CDR2 sequences are LGHDT and YNNKEL (reference sequence). The V gene lost 3 bases and the J gene lost 10 bases, with 14 bases spanning the gap. The CDR3 protein is CASSQRGVGSQYF. CDR3 sequence (DNA): TGTGCCAGCAGCCAGAGAGGAGTCGGGTCGCAGTATTTT.

The genes are TRBV11-2 and TRBJ1-5; no firm D call. V lost 0 bases and J lost 3, with 9 bases in between. This CDR3 is built from 15 residues. Germline CDR1 is SGHAT and CDR2 is FQNNGV. DNA for the CDR3: TGTGCCAGCAGCTTAGACCAGGCCCCCAATCAGCCCCAGCATTTT. Its translation: CASSLDQAPNQPQHF.

This chain joins TRBV5-4 and TRBJ2-7; no definite D call. Trimming pared 1 base from V and 2 bases from J, leaving 7 bases between. The CDR3 extends over 13 amino acids. From germline, CDR1 is SGHNT and CDR2 YYREEE (reference sequence). CDR3 residues: CASSLSGTYEQYF. The CDR3 DNA reads TGTGCCAGCAGCTTGTCAGGAACCTACGAGCAGTACTTC.

The chain employs TRBV27 and TRBJ1-2; a possible D gene is TRBD1 (5 bases). Germline CDR1 reads MNHEY; CDR2 reads SMNVEV (reference sequence). This CDR3 has 13 residues. With 3 bases removed from V and 2 bases from J, the gap between germline ends came to 7 bases. The CDR3: CASSLGPNYGYTF. The CDR3 DNA is TGTGCCAGCAGTTTGGGACCGAACTATGGCTACACCTTC.

The CDR3 nucleotides are TGTGCCAGCAGTTCTCGTGGGGGTATGGGGTCCTTATATGGCTACACCTTC. Amino acids: CASSSRGGMGSLYGYTF. The rearrangement links TRBV28 to TRBJ1-2; D is perhaps TRBD1 (5 bases). V lost 4 bases to trimming and J lost 5 bases, with 23 bases between them. This CDR3 region has 17 residues. In germline, CDR1 is MDHEN, CDR2 SYDVKM.

This clone has a handful of counts. The J gene is TRBJ1-2, the V gene TRBV4-3, with a possible D match to TRBD1 (6 bases). Germline CDR1 reads LGHNA; CDR2 reads YSLEER. Trimming took off 1 base at V and 7 bases at J, with 13 bases between the two ends. This CDR3 region has 14 residues. DNA for the CDR3: TGCGCCAGCAGCCAAGGGTGGGGGCAAGGTGGCTACACCTTC. Encoded protein: CASSQGWGQGGYTF.